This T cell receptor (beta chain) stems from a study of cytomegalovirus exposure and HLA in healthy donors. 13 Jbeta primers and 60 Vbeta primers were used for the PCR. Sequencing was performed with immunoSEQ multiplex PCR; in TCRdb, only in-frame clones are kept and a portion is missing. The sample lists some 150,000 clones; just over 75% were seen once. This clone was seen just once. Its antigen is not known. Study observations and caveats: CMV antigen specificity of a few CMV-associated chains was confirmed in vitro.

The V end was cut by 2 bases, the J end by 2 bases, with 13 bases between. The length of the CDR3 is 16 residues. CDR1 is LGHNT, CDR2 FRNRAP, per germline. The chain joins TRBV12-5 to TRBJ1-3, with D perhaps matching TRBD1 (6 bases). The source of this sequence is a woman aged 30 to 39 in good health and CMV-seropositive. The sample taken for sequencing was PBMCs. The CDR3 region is CASGLTRGGTGNTIYF. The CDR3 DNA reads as TGTGCTAGTGGTTTGACTCGAGGGGGAACTGGAAACACCATATATTTT.